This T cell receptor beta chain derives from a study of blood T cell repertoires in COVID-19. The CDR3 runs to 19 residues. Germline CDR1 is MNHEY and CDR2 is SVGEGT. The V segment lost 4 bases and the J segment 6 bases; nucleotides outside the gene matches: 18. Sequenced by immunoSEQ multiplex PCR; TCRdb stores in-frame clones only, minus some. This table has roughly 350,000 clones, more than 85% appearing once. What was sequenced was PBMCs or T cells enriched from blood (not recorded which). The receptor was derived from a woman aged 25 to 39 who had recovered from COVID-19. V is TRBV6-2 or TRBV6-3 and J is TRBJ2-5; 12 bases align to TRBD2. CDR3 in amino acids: CASSLRTGVTSGRWKTQYF. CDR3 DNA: TGTGCCAGCAGTTTGAGGACAGGAGTAACTAGCGGGAGGTGGAAGACCCAGTACTTC.